Presented here are 17 T cell receptor beta chains from one specimen sequenced in a study of T-cell reconstitution after alpha-beta-depleted transplantation in children. The authors prepared the TCRbeta library with unique molecular identifiers. From the PCR reads, TCRdb called clonotypes with MiXCR, one entry per CDR3 protein. The table has approximately 500,000 distinct CDR3 sequences, roughly 10% seen once. Specimen: PBMCs, collected before TCRalphabeta/CD19-depleted stem cell transplant. These receptors originate from a child younger than 10 with inherited bone marrow failure, due to receive a stem cell transplant.

The genes are TRBV7-2 and TRBJ2-7; D not resolved. This CDR3 comprises 14 residues. V was trimmed by 6 bases and J by 5 bases, leaving 17 bases between them. Germline V CDR1 and CDR2: SGHTA, FQGNSA. The CDR3 DNA reads TGTGCCAGCAGACCCGAGACTGGGTACAACGAGCAGTACTTC. Translation: CASRPETGYNEQYF.

This clonotype was seen many times. This rearrangement joins TRBV24-1 to TRBJ2-2; 7 bases line up with TRBD1. V lost 4 bases to trimming and J lost 0 bases; unmatched junction nucleotides: 10. This CDR3 has 18 residues. Germline lookup yields CDR1 KGHDR and CDR2 SFDVKD. The CDR3 spells CATSDTSQGVANTGELFF. The DNA for the CDR3 is TGTGCCACCAGTGACACCTCCCAGGGGGTGGCGAACACCGGGGAGCTGTTTTTT.

This clonotype has at least ten counts. The V and J genes are TRBV5-1 and TRBJ2-2, with no clear D. Trimming pared 0 bases from V and 5 bases from J, leaving 14 bases between. Germline CDR1 and CDR2: SGHRS and YFSETQ. CDR3 length equals 16 residues. The CDR3 protein is CASSLGGALLTGELFF. The CDR3 region has the DNA TGCGCCAGCAGCTTGGGTGGCGCCTTACTGACCGGGGAGCTGTTTTTT.

The V call is TRBV19, the J call TRBJ2-7, with D possibly being TRBD1 (6 bases). The CDR3 length is 15 residues. Germline CDR1 LNHDA, CDR2 SQIVND (reference sequence). V lost 5 bases, J lost 1 base, and 15 bases lay in between. CDR3 DNA sequence: TGTGCCAGTAGTTGGGGGCCGGGAAGTTCCTACGAGCAGTACTTC. It codes for CASSWGPGSSYEQYF.

This clonotype occurred many times. The chain couples TRBV5-1 to TRBJ2-1; 13 nucleotides align to TRBD2. CDR3 length: 19 amino acids. V was clipped by 0 bases and J by 4 bases; unmatched bases: 10. Germline assignment: CDR1 SGHRS and CDR2 YFSETQ. The CDR3 protein is CASSLDGTSGKGVYNEQFF. The CDR3 region has the DNA TGCGCCAGCAGCTTGGATGGGACTAGCGGGAAAGGGGTTTACAATGAGCAGTTCTTC.

Worth noting for this clonotype: This may come from a read error, since a much larger clone is one base off. The chain carries TRBV5-1 and TRBJ2-3, with 10 bases aligning to TRBD1. Unmatched junction bases numbered 12, after V lost 3 bases and J lost 5 bases. CDR1 is SGHRS, CDR2 YFSETQ, per germline. The CDR3 consists of 17 residues. This CDR3 reads CASSSEGPDRGGDTQYF. CDR3 DNA: TGCGCCAGCAGCTCGGAAGGACCGGACAGGGGGGGAGATACGCAGTATTTT.

This clonotype was observed at least ten times. The rearrangement uses TRBV12-3 or TRBV12-4 and TRBJ2-2; maybe TRBD1 (5 bases). Trimming cost V 6 bases and J 3 bases, with 17 bases left between them. This CDR3 is built from 16 residues. Here the CDR3 DNA reads TGTGCCAGCAGCCGAGGACACCGATCCGACACCGGGGAGCTGTTTTTT. It specifies CASSRGHRSDTGELFF.

This clonotype was counted at least ten times. V usage is TRBV24-1 and J usage is TRBJ2-5; TRBD2 agrees at 9 bases. Per the germline V gene, CDR1 is KGHDR and CDR2 is SFDVKD. This CDR3 is 16 amino acids long. The trim removed 3 bases at V and 5 bases at J, leaving 9 bases unmatched. DNA for the CDR3: TGTGCCACCAGTGATACTTCGACTAGCGGTCCTGAGACCCAGTACTTC. It is translated as CATSDTSTSGPETQYF.

This clonotype was counted many times. The CDR3 DNA sequence: TGTGCCAGCAGCTCCTCCGGGACTAGCAGTGACGAGCAGTACTTC. Translation: CASSSSGTSSDEQYF. The V and J genes are TRBV7-9 and TRBJ2-7; 9 bases match TRBD2. The ends lost 4 bases at V and 5 bases at J; junction bases unmatched: 9. Per the germline V gene, CDR1 is SEHNR and CDR2 is FQNEAQ (reference sequence). The CDR3 loop spans 15 amino acids.

As regards this clonotype: A much larger clonotype is one base distant, so this may be a read error. The chain links TRBV5-1 to TRBJ2-7; D gene ambiguous. This CDR3 is 15 amino acids long. Germline-derived CDR1 and CDR2 are SGHRS and YFSETQ. Trimming cost V 0 bases and J 1 base, with 11 bases left between them. For the CDR3, the DNA is TGCGCCAGCAGCTTGGTGGCTATCCCATCCTACGAGCAGTACTTC. It is translated as CASSLVAIPSYEQYF.

The chain combines TRBV18 with TRBJ2-1, with 9 positions matching TRBD1. V lost 3 bases and J lost 10; bases outside the gene matches: 22. Germline-derived CDR1 and CDR2 are KGHSH and LQKENI. The CDR3 covers 19 residues. CDR3 sequence (DNA): TGTGCCAGCTCACCCGGACAGGGGACCAACCCCCTACTAGTCCGAGAGCAGTTCTTC. Translation: CASSPGQGTNPLLVREQFF.

The chain joins TRBV3-1 to TRBJ1-1, with D perhaps matching TRBD1 (5 bases). Trimming took 0 bases from V and 5 from J, leaving 16 bases between them. The CDR3 has 16 amino acids. The germline CDR1 and CDR2 sequences are LGHDT and YNNKEL (reference sequence). Here the CDR3 reads CASSQDTTGALTEAFF. Here the CDR3 DNA reads TGTGCCAGCAGCCAAGACACCACAGGAGCCTTAACTGAAGCTTTCTTT.

As concerns this clonotype: A read error is possible here, since a much larger clone lies one base away. V usage is TRBV29-1 and J usage is TRBJ2-1; TRBD2 aligns across 10 bases. This CDR3 spans 16 amino acids. Unmatched junction bases numbered 15, after V lost 5 bases and J lost 8 bases. Germline-derived CDR1 and CDR2 are SQVTM and ANQGSEA. The CDR3 region is CSVSVLAGPVWDEQFF. CDR3 DNA sequence: TGCAGCGTTTCGGTACTAGCGGGACCCGTCTGGGATGAGCAGTTCTTC.

This clonotype was seen ten or more times. This chain's CDR3 is CSVEGAGGNYNEQFF. The CDR3 nucleotides are TGCAGCGTTGAGGGTGCTGGCGGTAACTACAATGAGCAGTTCTTC. This chain joins TRBV29-1 and TRBJ2-1; the D is unclear. The germline gives CDR1 SQVTM, CDR2 ANQGSEA. Trimming left V 3 bases short and J 3 bases short, with 15 bases between. The CDR3 has 15 residues.

This clonotype was detected ten times or more. This sequence joins TRBV5-4 and TRBJ2-1; 10 bases fit TRBD2. V shed 3 bases, J shed 16 bases, and the junction held 13 bases outside the gene matches. There are 14 residues in the CDR3. The germline CDR1 and CDR2 sequences are SGHNT and YYREEE (reference sequence). CDR3 bases: TGTGCCAGCAGCTCGAGCCACCGAGCGGGAGGGGGATTCTTC. Encoded protein: CASSSSHRAGGGFF.

The table lists this clonotype with many counts. The J gene is TRBJ2-1, the V gene TRBV29-1; 9 nucleotides align to TRBD2. In germline, CDR1 is SQVTM, CDR2 ANQGSEA. J gave up 5 bases and V 8 bases, and 13 bases lay outside the gene matches. The CDR3 runs to 15 residues. CDR3 nucleotides: TGCAGCATTTTCTGGGCGGGAGGGTTCCACAATGAGCAGTTCTTC. This codes for CSIFWAGGFHNEQFF.

This clonotype was picked up many times. The gene calls are TRBV20-1 and TRBJ2-5; D gene ambiguous. The V gene lost 2 bases and the J gene lost 2 bases, with 12 bases spanning the gap. The CDR3 sequence is 14 residues long. Germline values: CDR1 DFQATT, CDR2 SNEGSKA (reference sequence). CDR3 bases: TGCAGTGCTAGAAAACCGGGCGTACAAGAGACCCAGTACTTC. Its protein product is CSARKPGVQETQYF.